Below, one T cell receptor beta chain is given with its context. The antigen is unknown. V lost 4 bases and J 12 bases, leaving 13 bases between the germline ends. Germline V gene lookup returns CDR1 MDHEN and CDR2 SYDVKM. The CDR3 spans 11 residues. The record originates from a study of beta chain features in type 1 diabetes. Whole-study results and caveats: At VDJ recombination sites, type 1 diabetes patients had fewer insertions and more deleted nucleotides.

The sequenced template was cDNA made from the entire isolated RNA. Read counts averaged approximately 3.5 million for samples of naive, central memory and regulatory T cells. Generated by immunoSEQ multiplex PCR, the TCRdb table keeps only in-frame clones and is missing some. The sample has under 300,000 clones, 25% to 30% seen once. The sample taken for sequencing was central memory CD4+ T cells from blood. The V gene is TRBV28, the J gene TRBJ2-7; possible D gene TRBD1, 5 bases. The source of this sequence is a man aged 30 to 39 in good health. The CDR3 nucleotides are TGTGCCAGCAGTTCACAGGAGAGTATGTACTTC. Protein product: CASSSQESMYF.